Following are 22 T cell receptor beta chains from one sample sequenced in a study of cytomegalovirus exposure and HLA in healthy donors. 13 Jbeta primers and 60 Vbeta primers were used for the PCR. Sequencing was performed with immunoSEQ multiplex PCR; in TCRdb, only in-frame clones are kept and a portion is missing. The sample carries about 150,000 clones, more than 65% recorded once. The sample taken for sequencing was PBMCs. The receptors originated from a young man in good health and CMV-seropositive.

The CDR3 sequence: CASSVGGTGDLYGYTF. The DNA for the CDR3 is TGTGCCAGCAGCGTAGGTGGGACAGGGGACCTCTATGGCTACACCTTC. The chain couples TRBV9 to TRBJ1-2; 10 bases fit TRBD1. After removal of 0 bases from V and 4 bases from J, the junction contained 6 bases not matched to a gene. The CDR3 has 16 residues. Germline values: CDR1 SGDLS, CDR2 YYNGEE.

The chain has TRBV7-2 and TRBJ1-1; D gene unclear. This CDR3 has 14 residues. The V end lost 5 bases, the J end lost 3 bases, and 13 bases lay between the germline ends. Germline V gene lookup returns CDR1 SGHTA and CDR2 FQGNSA. CDR3 residues: CASSLDVAYTEAFF. The CDR3 nucleotides are TGTGCCAGCAGCCTAGACGTCGCGTACACTGAAGCTTTCTTT.

The chain links TRBV6-5 to TRBJ2-6, with a weak D call TRBD1 (6 bases). The germline V and J ends were trimmed by 6 bases and 0 bases, with 9 bases remaining between them. Germline values: CDR1 MNHEY, CDR2 SVGAGI. The CDR3 is 15 amino acids. In nucleotides, the CDR3 is TGTGCCAGCAGAAAACAGGGCTCTGGGGCCAACGTCCTGACTTTC. Amino acids: CASRKQGSGANVLTF.

For this clone: The germline gene is not matched at one end of the junction; a read error may be the cause. Other nucleotide sequences in the sample specify the same CDR3. The chain has TRBV18 and TRBJ2-2; weak D call: TRBD1 (6 bases). This CDR3 has 15 residues. Germline values: CDR1 KGHSH, CDR2 LQKENI. The CDR3 DNA reads as TGTGCCAGCTCTCCACGGGGACAAAACACCGGGGAGCTGTTTTTT. This codes for CASSPRGQNTGELFF. The complete variable domain, with remaining parts taken from reference TRBV18 and TRBJ2-2, reads NAGVMQNPRHLVRRRGQEARLRCSPMKGHSHVYWYRQLPEEGLKFMVYLQKENIIDESGMPKERFSAEFPKEGPSILRIQQVVRGDSAAYFCASSPRGQNTGELFFGEGSRLTVL.

J is TRBJ2-7 and V is TRBV5-1; D may be TRBD2 (5 bases). This CDR3 region has 13 residues. Germline V gene data show CDR1 as SGHRS and CDR2 as YFSETQ. V was clipped by 2 bases and J by 2 bases, with 8 bases between them. CDR3 loop: CASSFDGTYEQYF. CDR3 nucleotide sequence: TGCGCCAGCAGCTTTGACGGGACCTACGAGCAGTACTTC.

The V gene is TRBV6-5, the J gene TRBJ2-3; a possible D gene is TRBD2 (5 bases). V was clipped by 4 bases and J by 1 base, with 15 bases between them. From germline, CDR1 is MNHEY and CDR2 SVGAGI. The CDR3 runs to 16 residues. CDR3 bases: TGTGCCAGCAGTTGGGAGCTAACCGGCCGCACAGATACGCAGTATTTT. Protein product: CASSWELTGRTDTQYF.

The V gene is TRBV5-1, the J gene TRBJ2-7; maybe TRBD1 (6 bases). CDR3 length: 14 amino acids. With 2 bases removed from V and 6 bases from J, the gap between germline ends came to 15 bases. Germline values: CDR1 SGHRS, CDR2 YFSETQ. This chain's CDR3 is CASSLDRTSPEQYF. CDR3 coding DNA: TGCGCCAGCAGCTTAGACAGGACATCGCCCGAGCAGTACTTC.

This clone was counted once. The V and J genes are TRBV10-1 and TRBJ2-3; 9 nucleotides align to TRBD2. Germline CDR1 is WNHNN and CDR2 is SYGVQD (reference sequence). V lost 3 bases, J lost 9 bases, and 10 bases stayed unmatched. The CDR3 length is 15 residues. CDR3 in amino acids: CASSEAGGGIGTQYF. The CDR3 nucleotides are TGCGCCAGCAGTGAAGCGGGGGGCGGGATCGGAACGCAGTATTTT.

This clone was recorded a few times. J is TRBJ2-7 and V is TRBV5-1; 8 nucleotides match TRBD1. Germline V gene sequence: CDR1 SGHRS, CDR2 YFSETQ. V was clipped by 4 bases and J by 2 bases; unmatched bases: 8. The CDR3 has 15 residues. The CDR3 loop is CASSPAGQGAYEQYF. For the CDR3, the DNA is TGCGCCAGCAGCCCCGCAGGACAGGGCGCCTACGAGCAGTACTTC.

The table lists this clone with a count of one. V gene TRBV14 combines with J gene TRBJ2-5, with D tentatively TRBD2 (5 bases). The CDR3 is 12 amino acids. CDR1 is SGHDN, CDR2 FVKESK, per germline. Trimming took off 5 bases at V and 5 bases at J, with 9 bases between the two ends. CDR3 in amino acids: CASSGLLETQYF. CDR3 nucleotides: TGTGCCAGCAGCGGACTCCTTGAGACCCAGTACTTC.

Note on this clone: Other DNA sequences in the sample encode the same CDR3. V usage is TRBV28 and J usage is TRBJ2-1, with TRBD2 matching over 7 bases. CDR1 and CDR2 from the germline V gene are MDHEN and SYDVKM. Trimming took 6 bases from V and 1 from J; bases not matched to a gene: 3. The CDR3 contains 14 residues. CDR3 DNA: TGTGCCAGCAGCCGCGGGGGTTCCTACAATGAGCAGTTCTTC. Protein: CASSRGGSYNEQFF.

The chain is built from TRBV4-1 and TRBJ2-7, with 11 nucleotides matching TRBD2. V lost 3 bases, J lost 7 bases, and 2 bases stayed unmatched. The germline V gene has CDR1 MGHRA and CDR2 YSYEKL. This CDR3 is 13 amino acids long. This chain's CDR3 is CASSQGLAVEQYF. CDR3 sequence (DNA): TGCGCCAGCAGCCAGGGACTAGCGGTAGAGCAGTACTTC.

The chain combines TRBV5-1 with TRBJ2-7, with D maybe TRBD2 (5 bases). Trimming removed 1 base at V and 0 bases at J, with 8 bases between. Germline CDR1 SGHRS, CDR2 YFSETQ. The CDR3 runs 14 residues. Here the CDR3 DNA reads TGCGCCAGCAGCTTGATAGGGAGCTCCTACGAGCAGTACTTC. Translation gives CASSLIGSSYEQYF.

The genes are TRBV27 and TRBJ1-4; 12 nucleotides line up with TRBD1. The ends lost 6 bases at V and 0 bases at J; junction bases unmatched: 8. CDR3 length: 18 amino acids. CDR1 and CDR2 from the germline V gene are MNHEY and SMNVEV (reference sequence). CDR3 nucleotides: TGTGCCAGCAGCCAAACCGGGACAGGGGGCTCAACTAATGAAAAACTGTTTTTT. Its translation: CASSQTGTGGSTNEKLFF. Looking up the rest from reference TRBV27 and TRBJ1-4 gives the full variable domain: EAQVTQNPRYLITVTGKKLTVTCSQNMNHEYMSWYRQDPGLGLRQIYYSMNVEVTDKGDVPEGYKVSRKEKRNFPLILESPSPNQTSLYFCASSQTGTGGSTNEKLFFGSGTQLSVL.

The chain has TRBV23-1 and TRBJ2-4, with 7 positions matching TRBD1. TRBV23-1 is annotated as an ORF whose role is uncertain. The CDR3 extends over 17 amino acids. The J segment lost 1 base and the V segment lost 4 bases, leaving 10 bases of the junction unmatched. The CDR3 DNA sequence: TGCGCCAGCAGTCCCGTCCCCACAGGGGTTGCCAAAAACATTCAGTACTTC. This encodes CASSPVPTGVAKNIQYF.

The V gene is TRBV6-5, the J gene TRBJ2-7; TRBD1 agrees at 10 bases. The germline gives CDR1 MNHEY, CDR2 SVGAGI. The CDR3 runs 15 residues. Trimming at V came to 5 bases and at J to 0 bases, leaving 4 bases not matched to a gene. In DNA form, the CDR3 reads TGTGCCAGCAGTCCAAGGACAGGGGGCTCCTACGAGCAGTACTTC. Its protein product is CASSPRTGGSYEQYF.

The rearrangement links TRBV28 to TRBJ2-1; 11 positions agree with TRBD2. This CDR3 has 15 amino acids. V dropped 3 bases and J dropped 9; count of bases not matched to a gene: 7. CDR1 is MDHEN, CDR2 SYDVKM, per germline. CDR3 protein: CASSFASGRPAEQFF. The DNA of the CDR3 is TGTGCCAGCAGTTTTGCTAGCGGGAGGCCGGCTGAGCAGTTCTTC.

The chain couples TRBV7-2 to TRBJ2-1, with TRBD2 matching over 9 bases. The ends lost 0 bases at V and 7 bases at J; junction bases unmatched: 7. The CDR3 covers 16 residues. Germline lookup yields CDR1 SGHTA and CDR2 FQGNSA. CDR3 in DNA: TGTGCCAGCAGCTTAGCGGGCGGGAGGGCCTGGAATGAGCAGTTCTTC. It is translated as CASSLAGGRAWNEQFF.

This chain joins TRBV30 and TRBJ1-1; D gene unclear. The CDR3 extends over 15 amino acids. CDR1 and CDR2 (germline): GTSNPN, SVGIG (reference sequence). The V end was cut by 3 bases, the J end by 0 bases, with 14 bases between. In nucleotides, the CDR3 is TGTGCCTGGAGCGGGGAAAAGGGTATGAACACTGAAGCTTTCTTT. Residues: CAWSGEKGMNTEAFF.

CDR3 amino acids: CASSKGGINTGELFF. The CDR3 DNA reads TGTGCCAGTAGTAAGGGGGGGATTAACACCGGGGAGCTGTTTTTT. The rearrangement links TRBV19 to TRBJ2-2, with D possibly TRBD2 on 7 matching bases. The CDR3 consists of 15 residues. Trimming left V 4 bases short and J 2 bases short, with 11 bases between. Germline-derived CDR1 and CDR2 are LNHDA and SQIVND (reference sequence).

The chain recombines TRBV11-3 with TRBJ2-5, with unresolved D. CDR1 and CDR2 from the germline V gene are SGHNT and YENEEA. The CDR3 contains 13 residues. V was clipped by 2 bases and J by 2 bases, with 6 bases between them. The CDR3 nucleotides read TGTGCCAGCAGCTTATGGAGTCAAGAGACCCAGTACTTC. Residues: CASSLWSQETQYF.

The V gene is TRBV9, the J gene TRBJ2-1; 10 bases are a match to TRBD2. Germline V lookup: CDR1 SGDLS, CDR2 YYNGEE. This CDR3 region has 14 residues. V lost 4 bases, J lost 10 bases, and 8 bases stayed unmatched. The DNA of the CDR3 is TGTGCCAGCAGCTCAGAGGGACTAGCGAGGGAGCAGTTCTTC. Translation: CASSSEGLAREQFF.